This record covers a single T cell receptor beta chain. These data belong to a study of blood T cell repertoires in COVID-19. Study-wide context: Material from acute and convalescent COVID-19 was sourced from the United States, Italy and Spain. T cells, B-cell-depleted T cells, or PBMCs supplied cDNA or gDNA.

Per the authors' pipeline: The authors estimated nucleated cell counts from reference gene primer amplification. Assay used: immunoSEQ multiplex PCR; TCRdb lists only in-frame clones, some missing. V and J calls and clone size are copied from that table; D and trimming were computed from the DNA. The data hold 72,000 or so clones, with around nine tenths observed a single time. The germline CDR1 and CDR2 sequences are DFQATT and SNEGSKA (reference sequence). Trimming took 3 bases from V and 0 from J; bases not matched to a gene: 8. CDR3 length: 16 amino acids. The source of this sequence is an older woman with acute or convalescent COVID-19. Sequencing was carried out using peripheral blood. J is TRBJ2-7 and V is TRBV20-1; 10 bases are a match to TRBD1. The CDR3 DNA reads as TGCAGTGCTAGTGAACCGACAGGGGGCTTCTCCTACGAGCAGTACTTC. This gives the protein CSASEPTGGFSYEQYF.